One and the same sample provided the 8 T cell receptor beta chains below, sequenced in a study of metastatic and nonmetastatic thyroid tumors. TCRdb ran MiXCR on the PCR reads. This sample has about 25,000 clones; about 13% occur once, and the top ten carry roughly 18%. Treatment of any kind had been given to no patient before thyroid surgery. The sequencing input was blood. These receptors were taken from a female donor with papillary thyroid cancer or a benign thyroid nodule (not recorded which). Some clones in this sample may be carry-over from other donors' samples.

This clone was recorded many times. The chain links TRBV7-8 to TRBJ1-6, with 11 positions matching TRBD1. Germline assignment: CDR1 SGHVS and CDR2 FQNEAQ. Trimming took 5 bases from V and 6 from J; bases not matched to a gene: 6. The CDR3 totals 16 residues. In DNA, the CDR3 is TGTGCCAGCAGCACCTGGACAGGGGGCAGTAATTCACCCCTCCACTTT. Protein sequence: CASSTWTGGSNSPLHF.

This clone was seen repeatedly, ten times or more. J is TRBJ2-7 and V is TRBV27, with 8 bases aligning to TRBD1. Germline assignment: CDR1 MNHEY and CDR2 SMNVEV (reference sequence). The CDR3 loop spans 14 amino acids. The V segment lost 1 base and the J segment 5 bases; nucleotides outside the gene matches: 4. This chain's CDR3 is CASSLLGTGNEQYF. CDR3 nucleotide sequence: TGTGCCAGCAGTTTATTGGGGACAGGAAACGAGCAGTACTTC.

Of note for this clone: This may stem from a read error, because a much larger clone lies one nucleotide away. This chain uses TRBV4-3 with TRBJ2-5; D is unclear. CDR3 length equals 13 residues. Germline V gene lookup returns CDR1 LGHNA and CDR2 YSLEER. CDR3 protein: CANSHIVWETQYF. The CDR3 bases are TGCGCCAACAGCCACATAGTATGGGAGACCCAGTACTTC.

This clone was observed many times. The chain couples TRBV20-1 to TRBJ2-5, with D unresolved. V was trimmed by 6 bases and J by 0 bases, leaving 8 bases between them. The germline gives CDR1 DFQATT, CDR2 SNEGSKA (reference sequence). This CDR3 region has 12 residues. The CDR3 DNA is TGCAGTGCCCGAGACCACCAAGAGACCCAGTACTTC. This translates into CSARDHQETQYF.

This chain uses TRBV7-9 with TRBJ2-2; possibly TRBD1 or TRBD2 for D (6 bases each). This CDR3 has 15 residues. Germline V lookup: CDR1 SEHNR, CDR2 FQNEAQ (reference sequence). V lost 4 bases to trimming and J lost 5 bases, with 14 bases between them. DNA for the CDR3: TGTGCCAGCAGCTCAATGGGGGGCGCAACCGGGGAGCTGTTTTTT. Its protein product is CASSSMGGATGELFF. Full variable domain (rest looked up from reference TRBV7-9 and TRBJ2-2): DTGVSQNPRHKITKRGQNVTFRCDPISEHNRLYWYRQTLGQGPEFLTYFQNEAQLEKSRLLSDRFSAERPKGSFSTLEIQRTEQGDSAMYLCASSSMGGATGELFFGEGSRLTVL.

This clone has at least ten counts. V is TRBV19 and J is TRBJ2-2, with D unclear. Germline V gives CDR1 LNHDA, CDR2 SQIVND (reference sequence). The length of the CDR3 is 15 residues. The ends were cut back, 6 bases at V and 1 base at J, with 12 bases in the middle. The CDR3 loop reads CASRFQSLNTGELFF. CDR3 nucleotide sequence: TGTGCCAGTAGATTCCAATCCCTGAACACCGGGGAGCTGTTTTTT.

This clone was observed many times. DNA for the CDR3: TGTGCCAGCAGCTTAGCAGACAGGGGACAAGAGACCCAGTACTTC. Protein sequence: CASSLADRGQETQYF. This rearrangement joins TRBV7-6 to TRBJ2-5; 8 bases line up with TRBD1. Germline V CDR1 and CDR2: SGHVS, FNYEAQ. This CDR3 region has 15 residues. Germline trimming cut 0 bases from V and 2 bases from J; bases unmatched to any gene: 2.

The sample holds many counts of this clone. The chain links TRBV5-1 to TRBJ2-3; TRBD1 or TRBD2 may be the D gene (5 bases each). The CDR3 spans 15 residues. Trimming removed 4 bases from V and 4 bases from J, with 16 bases in between. The germline gives CDR1 SGHRS, CDR2 YFSETQ. The CDR3 DNA follows: TGCGCCAGCAGCCCAGGGACCCCCTGGGCAGATACGCAGTATTTT. Encoded protein: CASSPGTPWADTQYF. Full variable domain (remainder filled in from reference TRBV5-1 and TRBJ2-3): KAGVTQTPRYLIKTRGQQVTLSCSPISGHRSVSWYQQTPGQGLQFLFEYFSETQRNKGNFPGRFSGRQFSNSRSEMNVSTLELGDSALYLCASSPGTPWADTQYFGPGTRLTVL.